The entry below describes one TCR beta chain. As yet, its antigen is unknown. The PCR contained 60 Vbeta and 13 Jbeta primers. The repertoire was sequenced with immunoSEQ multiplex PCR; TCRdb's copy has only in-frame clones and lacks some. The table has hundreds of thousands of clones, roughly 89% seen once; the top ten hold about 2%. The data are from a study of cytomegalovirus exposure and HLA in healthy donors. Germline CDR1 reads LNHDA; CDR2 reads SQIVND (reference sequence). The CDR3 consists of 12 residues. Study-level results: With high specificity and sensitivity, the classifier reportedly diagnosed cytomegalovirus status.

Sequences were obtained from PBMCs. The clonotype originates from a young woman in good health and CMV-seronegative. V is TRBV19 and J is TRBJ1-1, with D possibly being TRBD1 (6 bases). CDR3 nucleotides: TGTGCAACAGTACTCGAGGGGGTACAAGCTTTCTTT. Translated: CATVLEGVQAFF.